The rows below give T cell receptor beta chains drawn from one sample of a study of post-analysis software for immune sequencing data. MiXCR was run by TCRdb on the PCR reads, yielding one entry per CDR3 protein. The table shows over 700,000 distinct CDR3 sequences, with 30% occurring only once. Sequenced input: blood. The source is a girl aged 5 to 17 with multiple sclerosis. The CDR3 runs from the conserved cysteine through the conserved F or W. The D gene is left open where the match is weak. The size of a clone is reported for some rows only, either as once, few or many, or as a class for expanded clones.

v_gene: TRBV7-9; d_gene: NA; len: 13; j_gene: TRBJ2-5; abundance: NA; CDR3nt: TGTGCCAGCAGCTTAGGTTCGGGCGAGACCCAGTACTTC; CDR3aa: CASSLGSGETQYF
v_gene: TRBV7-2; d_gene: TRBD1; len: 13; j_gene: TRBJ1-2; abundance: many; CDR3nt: TGTGCCAGCAGTTCCAGGGGGGGGTATGGCTACACCTTC; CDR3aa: CASSSRGGYGYTF
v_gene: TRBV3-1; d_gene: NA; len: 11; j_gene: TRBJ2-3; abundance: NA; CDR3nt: TGTGCCAGCAGCCAAACGTCAACGCAGTATTTT; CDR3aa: CASSQTSTQYF
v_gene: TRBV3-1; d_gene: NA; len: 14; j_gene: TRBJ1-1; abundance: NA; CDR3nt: TGTGCCAGCAGCCAATTCGGTATGAACACTGAAGCTTTCTTT; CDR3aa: CASSQFGMNTEAFF
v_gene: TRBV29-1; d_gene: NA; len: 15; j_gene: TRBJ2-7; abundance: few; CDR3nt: TGCAGCGTTGGGGGGGTTGACGGTCGTCCCTACGAGCAGTACTTC; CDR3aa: CSVGGVDGRPYEQYF
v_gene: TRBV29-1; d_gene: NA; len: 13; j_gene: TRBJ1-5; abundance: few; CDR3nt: TGCAGCGTAAAAGGACAGAACAATCAGCCCCAGCATTTT; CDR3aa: CSVKGQNNQPQHF
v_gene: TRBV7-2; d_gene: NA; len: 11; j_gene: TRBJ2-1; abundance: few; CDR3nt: TGTGCCAGCGTCGTGTACAATGAGCAGTTCTTC; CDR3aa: CASVVYNEQFF
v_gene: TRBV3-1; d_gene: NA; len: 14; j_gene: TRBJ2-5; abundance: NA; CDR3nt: TGTGCCAGCAGCGAGAGGGGGGCGCAGGAGACCCAGTACTTC; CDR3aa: CASSERGAQETQYF
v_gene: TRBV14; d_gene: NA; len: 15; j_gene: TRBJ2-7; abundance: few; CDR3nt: TGTGCCAGCAGCCGGGCCACTTCTCGGGCCTACGAGCAGTACTTC; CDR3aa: CASSRATSRAYEQYF
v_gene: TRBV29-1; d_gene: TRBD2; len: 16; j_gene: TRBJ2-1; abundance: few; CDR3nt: TGCAGCGTGTGGCGGCTGGCTAGCGGGAGGGCCAATGAGCAGTTCTTC; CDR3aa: CSVWRLASGRANEQFF
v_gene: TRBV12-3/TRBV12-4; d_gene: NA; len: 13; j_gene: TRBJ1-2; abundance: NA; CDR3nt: TGTGCCAGCAGTCCCCCCTTTTCGGCGGGCTACACCTTC; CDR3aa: CASSPPFSAGYTF
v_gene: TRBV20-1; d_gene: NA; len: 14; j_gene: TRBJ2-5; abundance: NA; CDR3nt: TGCAGTGCTAACGTAGGGGGGACACAAGAGACCCAGTACTTC; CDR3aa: CSANVGGTQETQYF
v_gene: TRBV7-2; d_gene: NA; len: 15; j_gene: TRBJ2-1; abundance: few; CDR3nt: TGTGCCAGCAGCCCTCCTTTCGGGAGCCACAATGAGCAGTTCTTC; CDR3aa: CASSPPFGSHNEQFF
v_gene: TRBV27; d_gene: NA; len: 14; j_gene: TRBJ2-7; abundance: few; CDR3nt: TGTGCCAGCAGTGTTAGCGGCTTCCCCTGCGAGCAGTACTTC; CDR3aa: CASSVSGFPCEQYF
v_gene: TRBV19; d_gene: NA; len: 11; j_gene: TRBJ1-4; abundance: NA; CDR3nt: TGTGCCAGTAGGGGGGCTGAAAAACTGTTTTTT; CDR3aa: CASRGAEKLFF
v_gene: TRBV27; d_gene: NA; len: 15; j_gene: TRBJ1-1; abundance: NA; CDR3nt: TGTGCCAGCAGTTTCAATTGGGGGAAGAACACTGAAGCTTTCTTT; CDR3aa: CASSFNWGKNTEAFF
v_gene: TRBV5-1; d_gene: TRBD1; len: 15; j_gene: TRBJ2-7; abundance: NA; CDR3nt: TGCGCCAGCAGCAAAACCGGGACAGGACCCTACGAGCAGTACTTC; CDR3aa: CASSKTGTGPYEQYF
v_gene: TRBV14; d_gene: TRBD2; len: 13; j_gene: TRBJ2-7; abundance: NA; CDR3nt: TGTGCCAGCAGCCCCGGGACTAGCTTCGAGCAGTACTTC; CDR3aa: CASSPGTSFEQYF
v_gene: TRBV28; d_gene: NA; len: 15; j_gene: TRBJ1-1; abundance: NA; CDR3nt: TGTGCCAGCAGTGCTGGCCCGACAGTTAACACTGAAGCTTTCTTT; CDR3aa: CASSAGPTVNTEAFF
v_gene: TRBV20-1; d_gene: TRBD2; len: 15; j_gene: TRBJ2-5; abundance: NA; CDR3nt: TGCAGTACAATAACTTTACGGGAGGCCCTTGAGACCCAGTACTTC; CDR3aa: CSTITLREALETQYF
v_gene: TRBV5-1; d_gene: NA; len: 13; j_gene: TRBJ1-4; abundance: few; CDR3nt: TGCGCCAGCAGGCAGGCAACTAATGAAAAACTGTTTTTT; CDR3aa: CASRQATNEKLFF
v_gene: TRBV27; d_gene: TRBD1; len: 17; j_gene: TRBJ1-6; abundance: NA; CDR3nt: TGTGCCAGCAGTTATACGACCGGGACAGGGCTTAATTCACCCCTCCACTTT; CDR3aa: CASSYTTGTGLNSPLHF
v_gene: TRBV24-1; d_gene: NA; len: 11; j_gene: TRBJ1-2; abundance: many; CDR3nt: TGTGCCACCAGTGAAGGGGATGGCTACACCTTC; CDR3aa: CATSEGDGYTF
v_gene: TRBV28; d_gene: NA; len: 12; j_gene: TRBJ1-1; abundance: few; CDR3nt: TGTGCCAGCAGTTTACGGGAAGCTGAAGCTTTCTTT; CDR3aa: CASSLREAEAFF
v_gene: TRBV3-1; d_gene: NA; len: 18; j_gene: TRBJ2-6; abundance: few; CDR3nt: TGTGCCAGCAGCCAAGATTTTGGGCAGGGGTTTGGGGCCAACGTCCTGACTTTC; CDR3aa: CASSQDFGQGFGANVLTF
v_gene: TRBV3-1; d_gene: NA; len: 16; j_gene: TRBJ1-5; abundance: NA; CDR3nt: TGTGCCAGCAGCCAAGGAATAGACAATAGCAATCAGCCCCAGCATTTT; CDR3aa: CASSQGIDNSNQPQHF
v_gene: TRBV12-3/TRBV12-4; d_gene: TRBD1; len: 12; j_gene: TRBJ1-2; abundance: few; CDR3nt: TGTGCCAGCAGTGGGACAGGGGTTGGCTACACCTTC; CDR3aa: CASSGTGVGYTF
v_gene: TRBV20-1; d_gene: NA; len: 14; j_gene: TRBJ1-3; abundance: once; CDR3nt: TGCAGTGGATGGTTAGCAGGGTCGGAGGACACCATATATTTT; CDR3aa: CSGWLAGSEDTIYF
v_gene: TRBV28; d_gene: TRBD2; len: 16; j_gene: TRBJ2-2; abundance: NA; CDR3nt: TGTGCCAGCAGTTTTCTTCTAGCGGGAGGAACCGGGGAGCTGTTTTTT; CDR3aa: CASSFLLAGGTGELFF
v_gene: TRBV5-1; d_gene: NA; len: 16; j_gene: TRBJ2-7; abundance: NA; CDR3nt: TGCGCCAGCAGCTTGGAAGGGTCAGGGACATCCTACGAGCAGTACTTC; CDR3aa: CASSLEGSGTSYEQYF
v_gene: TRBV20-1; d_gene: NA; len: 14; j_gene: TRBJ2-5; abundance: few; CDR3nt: TGCAGTGCTAGAGGATTATTAGCCCAAGAGACCCAGTACTTC; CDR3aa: CSARGLLAQETQYF
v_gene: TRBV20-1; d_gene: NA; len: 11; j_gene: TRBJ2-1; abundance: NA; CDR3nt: TGCAGTGCTAGATTAATAAATGAGCAGTTCTTC; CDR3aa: CSARLINEQFF
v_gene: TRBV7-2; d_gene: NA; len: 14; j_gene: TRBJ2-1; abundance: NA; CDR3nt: TGTGCCAGCAGCTTAGCGACAGTCTCCAATGAGCAGTTCTTC; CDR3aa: CASSLATVSNEQFF
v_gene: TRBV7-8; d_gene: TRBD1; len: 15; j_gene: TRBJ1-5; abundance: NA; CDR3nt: TGTGCCAGCAGCTGGTTTACAGGGGGAAATCAGCCCCAGCATTTT; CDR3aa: CASSWFTGGNQPQHF
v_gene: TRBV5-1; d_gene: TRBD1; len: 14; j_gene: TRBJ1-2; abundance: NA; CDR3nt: TGCGCCAGCAGCCAAGGACAGGGAGGCGGGGGCTACACCTTC; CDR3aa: CASSQGQGGGGYTF
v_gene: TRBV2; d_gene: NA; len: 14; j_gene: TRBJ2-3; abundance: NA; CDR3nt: TGTGCCAGCAGTCCGGGGCAGGGGTCGAATACGCAGTATTTT; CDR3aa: CASSPGQGSNTQYF
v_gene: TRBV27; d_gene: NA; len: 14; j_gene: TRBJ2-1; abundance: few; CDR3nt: TGTGCCAGCAGGATTGCAAGCCCCTACAATGAGCAGTTCTTC; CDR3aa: CASRIASPYNEQFF
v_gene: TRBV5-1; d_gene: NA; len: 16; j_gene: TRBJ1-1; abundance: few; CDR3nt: TGCGCCAGCAGCTTGGCTCCTGGACGGCGGAACACTGAAGCTTTCTTT; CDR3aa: CASSLAPGRRNTEAFF
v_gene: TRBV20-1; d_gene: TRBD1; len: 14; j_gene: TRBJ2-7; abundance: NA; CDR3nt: TGCAGTGCCGAAAGGACGGACAGGGGCTACGAGCAGTACTTC; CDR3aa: CSAERTDRGYEQYF
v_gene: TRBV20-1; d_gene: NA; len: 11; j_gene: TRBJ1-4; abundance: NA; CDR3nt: TGCAGTGCCGAATTTGGTGAAAAACTGTTTTTT; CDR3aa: CSAEFGEKLFF
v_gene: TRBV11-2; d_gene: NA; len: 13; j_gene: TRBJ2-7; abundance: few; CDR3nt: TGTGCCAGCAGCTTAGTGGCCAGATACGAGCAGTACTTC; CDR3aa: CASSLVARYEQYF
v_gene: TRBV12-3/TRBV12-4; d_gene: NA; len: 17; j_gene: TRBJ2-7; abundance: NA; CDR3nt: TGTGCCAGCAGTTTAATAGGACACCCGAACCCCTCCTACGAGCAGTACTTC; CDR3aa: CASSLIGHPNPSYEQYF
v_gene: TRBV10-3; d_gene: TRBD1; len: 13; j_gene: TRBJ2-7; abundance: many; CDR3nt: TGTGCCATCAGGGACAGGAGCTCCTACGAGCAGTACTTC; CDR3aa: CAIRDRSSYEQYF
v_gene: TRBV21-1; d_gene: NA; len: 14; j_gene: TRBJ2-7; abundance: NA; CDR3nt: TGTGCCAGCACTGCGCAGGGGGCATCCTACGAGCAGTACTTC; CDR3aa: CASTAQGASYEQYF
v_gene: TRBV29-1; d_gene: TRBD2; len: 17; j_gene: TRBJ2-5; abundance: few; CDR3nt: TGCAGCCCCGGAGGGACTAGCGGGTGGATGATCCAAGAGACCCAGTACTTC; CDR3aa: CSPGGTSGWMIQETQYF
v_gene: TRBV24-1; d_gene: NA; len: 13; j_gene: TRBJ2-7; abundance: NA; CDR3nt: TGTGCCACACGCGGGGACAGACAAGAGACCTGGTACTTC; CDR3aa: CATRGDRQETWYF
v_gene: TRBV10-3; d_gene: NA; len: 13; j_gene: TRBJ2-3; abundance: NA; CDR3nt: TGTGCCATCACTCGGGACAGCACAGATACGCAGTATTTT; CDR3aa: CAITRDSTDTQYF
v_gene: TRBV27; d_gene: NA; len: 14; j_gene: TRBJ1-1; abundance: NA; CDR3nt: TGTGCCAGCAGTTTGAGGGGTACTACGACTGAAGCTTTCTTT; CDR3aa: CASSLRGTTTEAFF
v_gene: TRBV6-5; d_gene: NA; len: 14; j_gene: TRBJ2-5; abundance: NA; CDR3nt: TGTGCCAGCAGTGACCCGGACGGGGAAGAGACCCAGTACTTC; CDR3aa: CASSDPDGEETQYF
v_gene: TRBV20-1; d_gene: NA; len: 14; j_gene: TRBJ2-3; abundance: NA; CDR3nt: TGCAGTGCCCATCCCAAGGGGAGCACAGATACGCAGTATTTT; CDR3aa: CSAHPKGSTDTQYF